This T cell receptor beta chain was observed in a study of T cell repertoires in cytomegalovirus infection. Study-wide background: Based on public TCR beta signatures, there were indications of CMV infection and of a matching HLA type. General observations from the study: Within the response measured ex vivo, HLA-C-restricted CMV-specific TCR beta clonotypes were dominant. Based on cumulative public TCR beta family frequency, carriers of CMV plus the relevant HLA were identified.

V lost 5 bases, J lost 3 bases, and 16 bases lay in between. Per germline, CDR1 KGHSH and CDR2 LQKENI. The CDR3 runs 15 residues. MiXCR, applied by TCRdb to the reads, yields one record per CDR3 protein. The sample contains 150,000 to 200,000 distinct CDR3 sequences, about 30% of which appear only once. This clonotype was picked up a small number of times. Its antigen is currently unknown. This clonotype was obtained from a human donor in good health (CMV status not recorded). Some clones in this sample may be carry-over from other donors' samples. Sequenced material: PBMCs. The chain combines TRBV18 with TRBJ1-1; D possibly corresponds to TRBD1 (6 bases). CDR3 DNA sequence: TGTGCCAGCTCAGGCTTTACAGGGTTGGACACTGAAGCTTTCTTT. As protein: CASSGFTGLDTEAFF.